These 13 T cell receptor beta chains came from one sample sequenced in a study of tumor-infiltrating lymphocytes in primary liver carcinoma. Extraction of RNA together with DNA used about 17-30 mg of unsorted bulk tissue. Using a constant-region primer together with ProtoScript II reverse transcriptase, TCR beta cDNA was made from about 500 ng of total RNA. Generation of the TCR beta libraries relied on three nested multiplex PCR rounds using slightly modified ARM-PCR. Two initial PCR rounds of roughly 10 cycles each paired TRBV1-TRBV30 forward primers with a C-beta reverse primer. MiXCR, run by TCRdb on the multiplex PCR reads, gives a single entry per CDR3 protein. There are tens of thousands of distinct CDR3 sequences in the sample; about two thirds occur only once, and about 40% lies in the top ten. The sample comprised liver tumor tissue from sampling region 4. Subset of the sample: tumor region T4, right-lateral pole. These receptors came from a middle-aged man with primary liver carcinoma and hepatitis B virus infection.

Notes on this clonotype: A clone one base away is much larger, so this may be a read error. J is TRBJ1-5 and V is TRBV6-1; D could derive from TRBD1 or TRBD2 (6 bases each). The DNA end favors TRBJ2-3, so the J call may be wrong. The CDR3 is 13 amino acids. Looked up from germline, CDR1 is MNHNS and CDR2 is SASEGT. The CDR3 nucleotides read TGTGCCAGTTGGACAGCGGGCCGTCAGCCCCAGTATTTT. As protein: CASWTAGRQPQYF.

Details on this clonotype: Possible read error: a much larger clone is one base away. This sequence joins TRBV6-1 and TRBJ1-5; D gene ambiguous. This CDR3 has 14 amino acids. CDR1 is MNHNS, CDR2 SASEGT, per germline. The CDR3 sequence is CASSEAREEAPQLF. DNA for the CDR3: TGTGCCAGCAGTGAGGCGAGGGAAGAGGCGCCCCAGCTTTTT.

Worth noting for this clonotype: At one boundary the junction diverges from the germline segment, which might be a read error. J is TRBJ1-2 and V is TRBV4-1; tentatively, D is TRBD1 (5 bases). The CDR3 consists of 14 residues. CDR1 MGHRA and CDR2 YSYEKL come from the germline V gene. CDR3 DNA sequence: TGCGCCAGCAGCCAAGGGAACAGGAACTATGACTACAACTTC. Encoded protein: CASSQGNRNYDYNF.

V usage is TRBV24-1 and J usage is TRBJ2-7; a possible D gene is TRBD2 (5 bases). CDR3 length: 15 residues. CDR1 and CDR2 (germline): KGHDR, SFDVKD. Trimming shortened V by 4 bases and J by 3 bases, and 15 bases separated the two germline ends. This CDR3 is CATSDSTSGSYEQYF. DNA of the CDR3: TGTGCCACCAGTGACTCAACTAGTGGGAGCTACGAGCAGTACTTC.

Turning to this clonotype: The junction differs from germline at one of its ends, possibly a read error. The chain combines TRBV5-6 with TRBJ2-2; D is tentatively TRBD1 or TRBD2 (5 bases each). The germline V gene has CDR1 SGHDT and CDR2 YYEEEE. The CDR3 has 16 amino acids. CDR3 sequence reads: CVSSLGTELRAGELLF. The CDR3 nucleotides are TGTGTCAGCAGCTTAGGGACCGAACTACGGGCCGGGGAGCTGTTATTT. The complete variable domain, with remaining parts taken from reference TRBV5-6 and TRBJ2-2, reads DAGVTQSPTHLIKTRGQQVTLRCSPKSGHDTVSWYQQALGQGPQFIFQYYEEEERQRGNFPDRFSGHQFPNYSSELNVNALLLGDSALYLCVSSLGTELRAGELLFGEGSRLTVL.

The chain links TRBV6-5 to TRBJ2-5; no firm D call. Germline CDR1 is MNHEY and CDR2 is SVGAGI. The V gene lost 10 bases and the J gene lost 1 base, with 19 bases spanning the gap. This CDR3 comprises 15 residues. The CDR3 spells CAKPARRQLQETQYF. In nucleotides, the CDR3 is TGTGCCAAACCCGCGAGACGTCAGCTCCAAGAGACCCAGTACTTC.

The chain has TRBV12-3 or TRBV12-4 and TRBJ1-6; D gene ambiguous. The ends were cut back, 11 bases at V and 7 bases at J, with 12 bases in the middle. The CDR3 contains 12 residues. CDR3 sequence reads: CAGSSKNSPLHF. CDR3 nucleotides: TGTGCCGGGAGTTCAAAGAATTCACCCCTCCACTTT.

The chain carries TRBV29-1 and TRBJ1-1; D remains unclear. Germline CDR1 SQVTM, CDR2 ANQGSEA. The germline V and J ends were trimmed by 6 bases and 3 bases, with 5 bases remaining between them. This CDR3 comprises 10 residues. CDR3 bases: TGCAGCGTAGTTCACACTGAAGCTTTCTTT. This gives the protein CSVVHTEAFF.

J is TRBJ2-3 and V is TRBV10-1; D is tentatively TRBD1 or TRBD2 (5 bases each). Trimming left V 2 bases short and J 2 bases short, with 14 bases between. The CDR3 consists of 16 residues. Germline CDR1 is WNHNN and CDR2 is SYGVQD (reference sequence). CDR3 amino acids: CASSERGRGSTDTQYF. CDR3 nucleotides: TGCGCCAGCAGTGAGCGAGGACGGGGCTCCACAGATACGCAGTATTTT.

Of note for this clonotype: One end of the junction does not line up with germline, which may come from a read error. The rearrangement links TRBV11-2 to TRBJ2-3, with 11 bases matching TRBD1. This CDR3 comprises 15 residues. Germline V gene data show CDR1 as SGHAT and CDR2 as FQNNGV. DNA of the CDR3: TGTGCCGGCAGTCCACGGGACAGGGGGACAGTTACGCAGTATTTT. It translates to CAGSPRDRGTVTQYF.

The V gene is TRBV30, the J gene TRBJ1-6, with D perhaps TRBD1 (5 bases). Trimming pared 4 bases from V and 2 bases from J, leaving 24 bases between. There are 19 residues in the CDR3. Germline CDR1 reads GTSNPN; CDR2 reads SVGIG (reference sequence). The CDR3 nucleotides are TGTGCCTGGAAACTAGTCACCCTGGCAGGGAGCCCCTATAATTCACCCCTCCACTTT. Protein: CAWKLVTLAGSPYNSPLHF.

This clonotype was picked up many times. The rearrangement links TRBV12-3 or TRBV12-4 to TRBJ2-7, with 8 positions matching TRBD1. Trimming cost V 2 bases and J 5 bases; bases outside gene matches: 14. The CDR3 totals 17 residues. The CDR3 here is CASSLQLGDRTDHEQYF. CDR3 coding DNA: TGTGCCAGCAGTTTACAACTTGGGGACAGGACAGACCACGAGCAGTACTTC.

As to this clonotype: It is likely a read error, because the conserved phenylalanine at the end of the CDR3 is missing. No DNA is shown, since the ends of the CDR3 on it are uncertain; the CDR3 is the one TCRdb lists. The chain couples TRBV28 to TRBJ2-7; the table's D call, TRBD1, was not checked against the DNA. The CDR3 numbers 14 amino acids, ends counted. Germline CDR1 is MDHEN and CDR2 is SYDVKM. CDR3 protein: CASIRTGGSYEQYC.